This TCR beta chain was identified during a study of long-term antiretroviral therapy in people with HIV. Whole-study context: In the earliest collections, sampling predates the 2015 immediate-ART recommendation by about a decade.

The authors ran the immunoSEQ assay, v3.0, at survey level. The target of sequencing was roughly 35,000-50,000 T-cell genomes per sample. Libraries were prepared by immunoSEQ multiplex PCR; TCRdb keeps only in-frame clonotypes and omits some of them. The sample yields more than 15,000 clones, roughly 78% seen once. The study drew at least one pre-ART and at least two post-ART PBMC samples from every donor. Clinicians in the United States treated all participants with HIV. The V end lost 7 bases, the J end lost 3 bases, and 16 bases lay between the germline ends. The CDR3 contains 14 residues. CDR1 and CDR2 from the germline V gene are MRHNA and SNTAGT.

The starting material was unsorted PBMCs, obtained at the start of antiretroviral therapy. This receptor was obtained from a man aged 25-45 years with HIV. This sequence joins TRBV6-4 and TRBJ2-7, with D perhaps matching TRBD2 (6 bases). The CDR3 reads CASNMTSSNYEQYF. The DNA for the CDR3 is TGTGCCAGCAACATGACTAGTTCCAACTACGAGCAGTACTTC.